The 2 T cell receptor beta chains given below trace back to one sample, sequenced in a study of blood T cell repertoires in COVID-19 (dated by TCRdb to 2019 to 2021). Receptors were amplified or captured by the immunoSEQ multiplex PCR assay. The source is immuneACCESS, and TCRdb retained only in-frame sequences with V and J called. Part of the clones is not carried over; for the studies checked, unresolved V genes explain less than half of this, and the remainder is unexplained. This sample holds around 250,000 clones; 80% to 90% were observed only once. The ten largest clones add up to over 2.5% of the sample. The sample comprised PBMCs or T cells enriched from blood (not recorded which). These receptors were obtained from a middle-aged woman who had been exposed to COVID-19.

Notes on this clone: Mismatch with germline at one junction end may stem from a read error. The chain employs TRBV13 and TRBJ1-6; D gene uncertain. The CDR3 covers 16 residues. The germline CDR1 and CDR2 sequences are PRHDT and FYEKMQ (reference sequence). Here the CDR3 DNA reads TGTGCCAGCACCTTATATAGTAGCTCCTATAATTCACCCCTCCACTTT. Its protein is CASTLYSSSYNSPLHF. The entire variable domain, with the rest obtained from reference TRBV13 and TRBJ1-6, is as follows: AAGVIQSPRHLIKEKRETATLKCYPIPRHDTVYWYQQGPGQDPQFLISFYEKMQSDKGSIPDRFSAQQFSDYHSELNMSSLELGDSALYFCASTLYSSSYNSPLHFGNGTRLTVT.

The chain links TRBV6-5 to TRBJ2-1, with 8 positions matching TRBD1. The germline CDR1 and CDR2 sequences are MNHEY and SVGAGI. The V and J ends lost 6 bases and 4 bases, in that order; junction bases with no gene match: 8. CDR3 length: 15 amino acids. The chain's CDR3 is CASSTRTGPYNEQFF. As DNA, the CDR3 is TGTGCCAGCAGCACCAGGACAGGGCCTTACAATGAGCAGTTCTTC.